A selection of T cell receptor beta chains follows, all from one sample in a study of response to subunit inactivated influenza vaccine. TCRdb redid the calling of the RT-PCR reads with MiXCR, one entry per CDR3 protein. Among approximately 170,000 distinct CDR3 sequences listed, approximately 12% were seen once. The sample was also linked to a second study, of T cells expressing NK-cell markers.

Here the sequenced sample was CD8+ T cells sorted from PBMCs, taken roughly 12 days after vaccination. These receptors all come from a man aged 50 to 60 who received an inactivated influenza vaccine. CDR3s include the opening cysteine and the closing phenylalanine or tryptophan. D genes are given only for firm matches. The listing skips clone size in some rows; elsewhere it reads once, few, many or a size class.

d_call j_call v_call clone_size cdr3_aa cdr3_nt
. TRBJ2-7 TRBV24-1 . CATEGGYSYEQYF TGTGCCACCGAAGGAGGTTACTCCTACGAGCAGTACTTC
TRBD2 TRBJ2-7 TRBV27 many CASSFSAGGAYEQYF TGTGCCAGCAGTTTTTCTGCGGGAGGCGCCTACGAGCAGTACTTC
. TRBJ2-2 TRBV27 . CASSSEGVFF TGTGCCAGCAGTTCGGAGGGGGTGTTTTTT
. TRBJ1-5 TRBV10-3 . CAISNTEKRATNQPQHF TGTGCCATCAGTAACACCGAAAAGAGGGCCACGAATCAGCCCCAGCATTTT
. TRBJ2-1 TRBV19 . CASTRVEDNEQFF TGTGCCAGTACCCGGGTGGAGGACAATGAGCAGTTCTTC
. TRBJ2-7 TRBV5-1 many CASSLEPGVDEQYF TGCGCCAGCAGCTTGGAACCAGGGGTCGACGAGCAGTACTTC
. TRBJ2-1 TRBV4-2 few CASSQDQYYNEQFF TGTGCCAGCAGCCAAGATCAGTATTACAATGAGCAGTTCTTC
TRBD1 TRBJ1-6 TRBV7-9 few CASSIGTGGNSPLHF TGTGCCAGCAGCATAGGGACAGGGGGGAATTCACCCCTCCACTTT
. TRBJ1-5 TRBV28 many CASSSVGDLYSNQPQHF TGTGCCAGCAGTTCGGTCGGGGACTTATATAGCAATCAGCCCCAGCATTTT
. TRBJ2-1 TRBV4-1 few CASSQDWDNEQFF TGCGCCAGCAGCCAGGACTGGGACAATGAGCAGTTCTTC
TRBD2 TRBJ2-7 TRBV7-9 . CASSSPLAEFSYEQYF TGTGCCAGCAGCTCACCCCTAGCGGAATTCTCCTACGAGCAGTACTTC
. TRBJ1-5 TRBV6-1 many CASSEDQGWGNQPQHF TGTGCCAGCAGTGAAGACCAGGGATGGGGCAATCAGCCCCAGCATTTT
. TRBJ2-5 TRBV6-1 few CASRPHRVETQYF TGTGCCAGCAGACCTCACAGGGTCGAGACCCAGTACTTC
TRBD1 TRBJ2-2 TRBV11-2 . CASSPPDRVAGELFF TGTGCCAGCAGCCCGCCGGACAGGGTGGCCGGGGAGCTGTTTTTT
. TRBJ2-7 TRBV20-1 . CSARSRGVEQYF TGCAGTGCTAGGTCCAGGGGTGTCGAGCAGTACTTC
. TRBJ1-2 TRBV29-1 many CSVVAGVYGYTF TGCAGCGTTGTGGCAGGGGTGTATGGCTACACCTTC
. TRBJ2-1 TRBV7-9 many CATDGTIYNEQFF TGTGCCACCGACGGGACCATCTACAATGAGCAGTTCTTC
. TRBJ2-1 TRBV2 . CASRTYNEQFF TGTGCCAGCAGGACCTACAATGAGCAGTTCTTC
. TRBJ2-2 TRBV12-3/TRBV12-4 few CASSLSSGSGELFF TGTGCCAGCAGTTTAAGTTCGGGGTCCGGGGAGCTGTTTTTT
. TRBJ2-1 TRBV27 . CASSSLDSYNEQFF TGTGCCAGCAGTTCTCTAGACTCCTACAATGAGCAGTTCTTC
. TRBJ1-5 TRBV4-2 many CASSQEAQSNQPQHF TGTGCCAGCAGCCAAGAGGCTCAGAGCAATCAGCCCCAGCATTTT
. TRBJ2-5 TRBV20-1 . CSAPPGHLQETQYF TGCAGTGCTCCACCGGGACACTTGCAAGAGACCCAGTACTTC
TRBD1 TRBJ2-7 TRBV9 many CASSPRTGYEQYF TGTGCCAGCAGCCCCCGGACAGGTTACGAGCAGTACTTC
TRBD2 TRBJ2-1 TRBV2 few CASLAGVYNEQFF TGTGCCAGCCTAGCGGGGGTCTACAATGAGCAGTTCTTC
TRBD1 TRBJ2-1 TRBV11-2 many CASSTRDRVVNEQFF TGTGCCAGCAGCACACGGGACAGGGTGGTTAATGAGCAGTTCTTC
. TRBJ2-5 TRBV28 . CASSSLGGASQETQYF TGTGCCAGCAGTTCGCTTGGGGGGGCTAGCCAAGAGACCCAGTACTTC
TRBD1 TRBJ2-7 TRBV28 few CASSLGTGGLYEQYF TGTGCCAGCAGTTTAGGGACAGGGGGTCTCTACGAGCAGTACTTC
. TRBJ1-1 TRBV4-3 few CASSQDVTRGNTEAFF TGCGCCAGCAGCCAAGATGTCACCCGGGGGAACACTGAAGCTTTCTTT
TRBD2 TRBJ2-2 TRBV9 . CASSSRGGRADGELFF TGTGCCAGCAGCTCCCGGGGCGGGAGGGCCGACGGGGAGCTGTTTTTT
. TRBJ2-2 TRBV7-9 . CASPMGAGELFF TGTGCCAGCCCAATGGGGGCCGGGGAGCTGTTTTTT
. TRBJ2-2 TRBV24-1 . CATSGGTGNTGELFF TGTGCCACCAGCGGGGGGACAGGGAACACCGGGGAGCTGTTTTTT
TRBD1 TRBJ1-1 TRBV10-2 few CASSEDRGGSEAFF TGCGCCAGCAGTGAGGACAGGGGTGGTTCCGAAGCTTTCTTT
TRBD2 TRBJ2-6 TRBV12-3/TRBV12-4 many CASSLGGGSSGANVLTF TGTGCCAGCAGTTTGGGGGGAGGGAGCTCTGGGGCCAACGTCCTGACTTTC
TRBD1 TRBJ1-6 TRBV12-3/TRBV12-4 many CASRPGQGGGSPLHF TGTGCCAGCAGACCCGGACAGGGAGGAGGGTCACCCCTCCACTTT
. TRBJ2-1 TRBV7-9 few CASRWGDEQFF TGTGCCAGCAGGTGGGGGGATGAGCAGTTCTTC
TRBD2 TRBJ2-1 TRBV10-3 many CAISESGTSGTDEQFF TGTGCCATCAGTGAAAGCGGGACTAGCGGGACGGATGAGCAGTTCTTC
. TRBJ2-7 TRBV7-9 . CASSLVTASYEQYF TGTGCCAGCAGCTTAGTAACGGCCTCCTACGAGCAGTACTTC
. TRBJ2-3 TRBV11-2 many CASSLVFAGTGHTDTQYF TGTGCCAGCAGCTTAGTTTTTGCTGGGACCGGCCATACAGATACGCAGTATTTT
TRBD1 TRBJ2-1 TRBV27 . CASSLGTGGTNEQFF TGTGCCAGCAGTCTCGGGACAGGGGGAACGAATGAGCAGTTCTTC
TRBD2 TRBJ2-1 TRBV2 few CAAGGLGLAGNEQFF TGTGCCGCGGGGGGGCTGGGACTAGCTGGCAATGAGCAGTTCTTC
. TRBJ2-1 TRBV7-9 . CASSLSQTSYNEQFF TGTGCCAGCAGCTTAAGTCAGACCTCCTACAATGAGCAGTTCTTC
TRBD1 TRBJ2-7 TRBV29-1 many CSVEWTGNDYEQYF TGCAGCGTTGAGTGGACAGGGAACGACTACGAGCAGTACTTC
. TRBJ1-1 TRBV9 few CASSVIRHPGAFF TGTGCCAGCAGCGTAATCCGACACCCCGGCGCTTTCTTT
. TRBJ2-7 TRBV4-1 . CASSQRPGTLYEQYF TGCGCCAGCAGCCAACGACCGGGGACGCTCTACGAGCAGTACTTC
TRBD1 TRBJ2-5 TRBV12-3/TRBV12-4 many CASSHGTGDETQYF TGTGCCAGCAGTCACGGCACAGGGGATGAGACCCAGTACTTC
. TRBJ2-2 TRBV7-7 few CASSDPGNTGELFF TGTGCCAGCTCCGATCCGGGGAACACCGGGGAGCTGTTTTTT
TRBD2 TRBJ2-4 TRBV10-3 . CAISESMAGGPKNIQYF TGTGCCATCAGTGAGTCGATGGCGGGAGGGCCAAAAAACATTCAGTACTTC
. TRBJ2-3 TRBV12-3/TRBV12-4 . CAIRGGTDTQYF TGTGCCATTCGGGGAGGAACAGATACGCAGTATTTT
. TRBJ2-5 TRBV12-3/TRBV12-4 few CASSLDWGQETQYF TGTGCCAGCAGTTTAGATTGGGGGCAAGAGACCCAGTACTTC
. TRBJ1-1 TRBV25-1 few CASSLGGIAEAFF TGTGCCAGCAGTTTAGGGGGGATCGCTGAAGCTTTCTTT
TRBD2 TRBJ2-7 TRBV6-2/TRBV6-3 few CASSYLEGSAGVYEQYF TGTGCCAGCAGTTACCTAGAGGGGTCTGCGGGAGTCTACGAGCAGTACTTC
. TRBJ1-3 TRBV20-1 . CSARDLVTGNTIYF TGCAGTGCTAGAGATCTAGTGACTGGAAACACCATATATTTT
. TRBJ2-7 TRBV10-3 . CAINRDNSYEQYF TGTGCCATCAACCGGGACAACTCCTACGAGCAGTACTTC
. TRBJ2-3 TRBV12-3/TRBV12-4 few CASSLKDSTDTQYF TGTGCCAGCAGTTTGAAAGACAGCACAGATACGCAGTATTTT
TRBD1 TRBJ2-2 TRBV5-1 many CASIPDRGYTGELFF TGCGCCAGCATCCCGGACAGGGGGTACACCGGGGAGCTGTTTTTT
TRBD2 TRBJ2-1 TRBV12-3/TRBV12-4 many CASSPSASGYNEQFF TGTGCCAGCAGTCCCTCCGCTAGCGGTTACAATGAGCAGTTCTTC
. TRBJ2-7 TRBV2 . CASGGGSSYEQYF TGTGCCAGCGGGGGCGGAAGCTCCTACGAGCAGTACTTC
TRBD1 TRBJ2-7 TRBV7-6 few CASRRGTGGSEQYF TGTGCCAGCAGGCGGGGGACAGGGGGATCCGAGCAGTACTTC
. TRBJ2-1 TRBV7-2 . CASSPTNPGQFF TGTGCCAGCAGTCCTACCAACCCTGGGCAGTTCTTC